This TCR beta chain stems from a study of blood T cell repertoires in COVID-19. V dropped 4 bases and J dropped 10 bases, with 14 bases sitting between them. Germline loops: CDR1 SGHDT, CDR2 YYEEEE. This CDR3 spans 13 amino acids. Original data processing: Amplification of reference gene primers was used by the study to estimate nucleated cell counts. Clones were sequenced by immunoSEQ multiplex PCR, and TCRdb holds only the in-frame ones, with some missing. The V and J calls and clone size come from that table; D and trimming were worked out from the DNA. Here the sample spans 270,000 or so clones, about 80% being singletons.

This TCR was recovered from a woman aged 50 to 65 who had recovered from COVID-19. Sequencing was carried out using peripheral blood. The chain recombines TRBV5-6 with TRBJ1-4, with a possible D match to TRBD1 (5 bases). The CDR3 nucleotides are TGTGCCAGCAGCCCGGGGGGGTCGGGAAAACTGTTTTTT. Protein sequence: CASSPGGSGKLFF.